This entry describes one TCR beta chain. An end of the junction does not agree with germline; a read error may underlie this. The length of the CDR3 is 15 residues. Germline CDR1 is SEHNR and CDR2 is FQNEAQ (reference sequence). Clones were sequenced by immunoSEQ multiplex PCR, and TCRdb holds only the in-frame ones, with some missing. The sample records about 67,000 clones, 70% to 80% being singletons. This entry belongs to a study of memory CD4+ T cells and cytomegalovirus serostatus. Background on the study: This sample comes from healthy Belgian adults, 9 CMV seropositive, approximately 22 seronegative.

Single viable CD3+CD4+CD8-CD45RO+ cells were sorted as the memory CD4+ T cells. Serum IgG to CMV pp150, pp28, p38 and p52 defined serostatus. Positive selection with CD4 microbeads enriched total CD4+ T cells. The J gene is TRBJ2-3, the V gene TRBV7-9, with 8 bases aligning to TRBD2. The TCR comes from an adult in good health and CMV-seropositive. Material: memory CD4+ T cells from blood. This CDR3 is CASSFGLAGTDTQYF. DNA of the CDR3: TGTGCCAGCAGCTTCGGACTAGCCGGCACTGATACGCAGTATTTT.